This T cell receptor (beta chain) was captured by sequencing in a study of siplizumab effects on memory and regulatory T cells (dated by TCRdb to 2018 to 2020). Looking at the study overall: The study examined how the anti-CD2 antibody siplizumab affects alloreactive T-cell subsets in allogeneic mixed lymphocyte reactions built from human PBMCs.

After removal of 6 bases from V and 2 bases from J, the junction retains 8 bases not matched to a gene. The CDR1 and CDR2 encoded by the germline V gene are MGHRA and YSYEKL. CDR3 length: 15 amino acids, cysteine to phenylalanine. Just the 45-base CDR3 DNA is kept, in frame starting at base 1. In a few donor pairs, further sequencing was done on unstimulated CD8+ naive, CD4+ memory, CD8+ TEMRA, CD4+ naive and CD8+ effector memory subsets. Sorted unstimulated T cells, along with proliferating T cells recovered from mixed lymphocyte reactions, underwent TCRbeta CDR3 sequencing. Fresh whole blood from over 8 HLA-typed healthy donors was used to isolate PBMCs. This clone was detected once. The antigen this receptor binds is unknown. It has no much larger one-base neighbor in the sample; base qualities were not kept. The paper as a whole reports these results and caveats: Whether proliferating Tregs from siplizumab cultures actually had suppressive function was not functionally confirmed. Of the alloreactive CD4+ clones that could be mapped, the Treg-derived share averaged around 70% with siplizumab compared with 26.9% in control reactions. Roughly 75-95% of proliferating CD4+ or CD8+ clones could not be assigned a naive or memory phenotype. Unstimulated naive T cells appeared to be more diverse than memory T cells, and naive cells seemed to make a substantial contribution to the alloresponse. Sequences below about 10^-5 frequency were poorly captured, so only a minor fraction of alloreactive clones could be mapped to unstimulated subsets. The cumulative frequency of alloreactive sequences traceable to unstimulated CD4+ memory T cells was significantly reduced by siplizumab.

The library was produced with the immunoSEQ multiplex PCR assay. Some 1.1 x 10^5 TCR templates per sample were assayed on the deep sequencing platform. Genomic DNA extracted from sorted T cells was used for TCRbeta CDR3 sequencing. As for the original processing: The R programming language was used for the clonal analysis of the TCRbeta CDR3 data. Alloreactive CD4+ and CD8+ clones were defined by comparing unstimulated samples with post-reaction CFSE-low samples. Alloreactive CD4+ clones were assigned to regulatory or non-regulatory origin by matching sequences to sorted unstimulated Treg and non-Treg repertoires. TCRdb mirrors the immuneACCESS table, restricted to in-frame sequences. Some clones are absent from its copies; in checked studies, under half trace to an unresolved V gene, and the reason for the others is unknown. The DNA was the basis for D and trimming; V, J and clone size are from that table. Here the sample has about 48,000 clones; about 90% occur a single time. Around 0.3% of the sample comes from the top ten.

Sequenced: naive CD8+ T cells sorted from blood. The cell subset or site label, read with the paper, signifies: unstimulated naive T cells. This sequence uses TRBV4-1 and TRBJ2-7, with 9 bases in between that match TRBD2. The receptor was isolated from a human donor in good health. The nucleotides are TGCGCCAGCAGTTGGGCTAGCGGGGATACCTACGAGCAGTACTTC. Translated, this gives CASSWASGDTYEQYF.